Below are 30 T cell receptor beta chains sequenced from a single sample in a study of cytotoxic CD8 clonotypes in ibrutinib-treated CLL. Profiled with immunoSEQ multiplex PCR; TCRdb holds only in-frame clones, not every one. The sample includes around 53,000 clones, 50% to 70% of them seen just once. The starting material was PBMCs, obtained at disease progression, from a patient treated with ibrutinib. The receptors stem from a human donor with chronic lymphocytic leukemia.

The chain has TRBV11-2 and TRBJ2-7, with 10 bases aligning to TRBD2. V trimming: 2 bases; J trimming: 2 bases; junction bases outside the gene matches: 12. In germline, CDR1 is SGHAT, CDR2 FQNNGV. The CDR3 is 18 residues long. The CDR3 sequence: CASSLSTSGLAGAYEQYF. DNA of the CDR3: TGTGCCAGCAGCTTATCCACGTCAGGTCTAGCGGGAGCCTACGAGCAGTACTTC. The full variable domain, completed using reference TRBV11-2 and TRBJ2-7, is EAGVAQSPRYKIIEKRQSVAFWCNPISGHATLYWYQQILGQGPKLLIQFQNNGVVDDSQLPKDRFSAERLKGVDSTLKIQPAKLEDSAVYLCASSLSTSGLAGAYEQYFGPGTRLTVT.

This clone was counted only a few times. This chain connects TRBV7-9 to TRBJ1-1; 7 bases line up with TRBD1. Unmatched junction bases numbered 15, after V lost 7 bases and J lost 7 bases. Germline loops: CDR1 SEHNR, CDR2 FQNEAQ (reference sequence). The CDR3 extends over 15 amino acids. The CDR3 DNA reads as TGTGCCAGCACATCTAGACCGGGACAGACAATTGAAGCTTTCTTT. Encoded protein: CASTSRPGQTIEAFF. Variable domain in full (rest from reference TRBV7-9 and TRBJ1-1): DTGVSQNPRHKITKRGQNVTFRCDPISEHNRLYWYRQTLGQGPEFLTYFQNEAQLEKSRLLSDRFSAERPKGSFSTLEIQRTEQGDSAMYLCASTSRPGQTIEAFFGQGTRLTVV.

The chain has TRBV4-3 and TRBJ2-3, with 11 bases aligning to TRBD2. The CDR3 is 16 amino acids. Germline loops: CDR1 LGHNA, CDR2 YSLEER. With 3 bases clipped from V and 0 bases from J, the junction kept 2 bases outside the gene matches. CDR3 sequence reads: CASSQTSGISTDTQYF. DNA for the CDR3: TGCGCCAGCAGCCAGACTAGCGGGATAAGCACAGATACGCAGTATTTT.

This clone was recorded only once. The chain couples TRBV11-1 to TRBJ2-2, with 10 bases lining up with TRBD2. The V and J ends lost 5 bases and 1 base, in that order; junction bases with no gene match: 7. The CDR3 spans 17 residues. The germline V gene encodes CDR1 SGHAT and CDR2 FQDESV (reference sequence). CDR3 residues: CASSPVAGGKNTGELFF. CDR3 DNA sequence: TGTGCCAGCAGCCCAGTAGCGGGAGGAAAGAACACCGGGGAGCTGTTTTTT.

This clone was counted only a few times. The V and J genes are TRBV2 and TRBJ2-1, with D possibly being TRBD1 (5 bases). The CDR3 runs 15 residues. The germline V gene encodes CDR1 SNHLY and CDR2 FYNNEI. V lost 5 bases and J lost 0, with 11 bases in between. The CDR3 region has the DNA TGTGCCAGCAGTCCCAGGGAAGGCTCCTACAATGAGCAGTTCTTC. It is translated as CASSPREGSYNEQFF.

The chain joins TRBV15 to TRBJ2-3; TRBD2 aligns across 8 bases. There are 14 residues in the CDR3. Trimming took 3 bases from V and 6 from J; bases not matched to a gene: 5. Germline CDR1 reads LNHNV; CDR2 reads YYDKDF (reference sequence). CDR3 nucleotide sequence: TGTGCCACCAGCAGGAGCGGGAGCGCTGATACGCAGTATTTT. Its protein is CATSRSGSADTQYF.

This chain uses TRBV4-1 with TRBJ1-5; D not certain. Germline lookup yields CDR1 MGHRA and CDR2 YSYEKL. This CDR3 contains 14 residues. Trimming cost V 4 bases and J 4 bases, with 11 bases left between them. CDR3 nucleotide sequence: TGCGCCAGCAGCCGGGTCGGGGAGAATCAGCCCCAGCATTTT. Protein product: CASSRVGENQPQHF.

This clone showed up just a few times. The CDR3 DNA reads TGTGCCAGCAGCCAAGATCGGAACACTGAAGCTTTCTTT. Its translation is CASSQDRNTEAFF. J is TRBJ1-1 and V is TRBV14; D is unclear. CDR1 is SGHDN and CDR2 is FVKESK in the germline V gene. The CDR3 runs to 13 residues. V gave up 0 bases and J gave up 1 base, with 3 bases separating them.

This chain uses TRBV11-1 with TRBJ2-4; D perhaps matches TRBD1 (8 bases). Trimming removed 5 bases from V and 8 bases from J, with 19 bases in between. The CDR3 consists of 15 residues. Germline V gene lookup returns CDR1 SGHAT and CDR2 FQDESV (reference sequence). CDR3 sequence: CASSSGDRKLDIQYF. In nucleotides, the CDR3 is TGTGCCAGCAGCAGCGGGGACAGGAAGCTAGACATTCAGTACTTC.

The CDR3 region has the DNA TGTGCCAGCAGTGAAATTAAGGGGGGGCAAGAGACCCAGTACTTC. The encoded protein is CASSEIKGGQETQYF. This chain connects TRBV6-1 to TRBJ2-5, with TRBD2 as a possible D gene (7 bases). CDR1 and CDR2 (germline): MNHNS, SASEGT. With 2 bases removed from V and 2 bases from J, the gap between germline ends came to 12 bases. The CDR3 runs 15 residues.

By share of the sample, this clone is medium-sized. CDR3 DNA sequence: TGTGCCAGCCTACAGGAGGCAGGGCAGGTAGTTGGCTATCAGCCCCAGCATTTT. Protein sequence: CASLQEAGQVVGYQPQHF. The chain is built from TRBV28 and TRBJ1-5, with a weak D call TRBD1 (5 bases). This CDR3 is 18 amino acids long. Germline V gene data show CDR1 as MDHEN and CDR2 as SYDVKM. V dropped 8 bases and J dropped 5 bases, with 28 bases sitting between them. The variable domain in full, with the rest retrieved from reference TRBV28 and TRBJ1-5, is DVKVTQSSRYLVKRTGEKVFLECVQDMDHENMFWYRQDPGLGLRLIYFSYDVKMKEKGDIPEGYSVSREKKERFSLILESASTNQTSMYLCASLQEAGQVVGYQPQHFGDGTRLSIL.

This clone was seen a handful of times. This chain connects TRBV2 to TRBJ2-3, with no clear D. The V end was cut by 6 bases, the J end by 2 bases, with 15 bases between. The CDR3 runs 15 residues. Germline values: CDR1 SNHLY, CDR2 FYNNEI. The CDR3 is CASSSPALVTDTQYF. The CDR3 DNA reads as TGTGCCAGCAGCTCCCCCGCCCTCGTCACAGATACGCAGTATTTT. Using reference TRBV2 and TRBJ2-3 for the parts outside the CDR3, the full variable domain is EPEVTQTPSHQVTQMGQEVILRCVPISNHLYFYWYRQILGQKVEFLVSFYNNEISEKSEIFDDQFSVERPDGSNFTLKIRSTKLEDSAMYFCASSSPALVTDTQYFGPGTRLTVL.

The rearrangement links TRBV5-8 to TRBJ2-7; D might be TRBD1 (5 bases). The CDR3 is 14 amino acids. Trimming stripped 3 bases from V and 2 bases from J, with 12 bases between. Germline values: CDR1 SGHTS, CDR2 YDEGEE. The CDR3 DNA reads TGTGCCAGCAGCTGGTCAGGGTTAACCTACGAGCAGTACTTC. Translated, it gives CASSWSGLTYEQYF.

This clone appeared a few times. This chain joins TRBV7-2 and TRBJ1-5; a weak D match, TRBD1 (6 bases). Trimming cost V 1 base and J 2 bases, with 9 bases left between them. CDR3 length equals 15 residues. Germline V CDR1 and CDR2: SGHTA, FQGNSA. CDR3 in DNA: TGTGCCAGCAGCTTAGACTACAGGGGCAATCAGCCCCAGCATTTT. Translation: CASSLDYRGNQPQHF.

The chain employs TRBV28 and TRBJ2-1; TRBD2 matches 14 bases. The trim removed 8 bases at V and 4 bases at J, leaving 7 bases unmatched. The germline V gene encodes CDR1 MDHEN and CDR2 SYDVKM. This CDR3 region has 16 residues. The CDR3 reads CASQTWTSGRYNEQFF. The CDR3 bases are TGTGCCAGCCAGACCTGGACTAGCGGGAGGTACAATGAGCAGTTCTTC.

V usage is TRBV15 and J usage is TRBJ1-6, with D perhaps matching TRBD1 (5 bases). The germline CDR1 and CDR2 sequences are LNHNV and YYDKDF (reference sequence). The CDR3 totals 15 residues. The V and J ends lost 0 bases and 9 bases respectively, with 12 bases between them. The CDR3 protein is CATSRDGTDVSPLHF. For the CDR3, the DNA is TGTGCCACCAGCAGAGACGGGACTGACGTTTCACCCCTCCACTTT. Together with reference TRBV15 and TRBJ1-6, the CDR3 gives the full variable domain: DAMVIQNPRYQVTQFGKPVTLSCSQTLNHNVMYWYQQKSSQAPKLLFHYYDKDFNNEADTPDNFQSRRPNTSFCFLDIRSPGLGDTAMYLCATSRDGTDVSPLHFGNGTRLTVT.

The chain links TRBV2 to TRBJ2-7; TRBD2 matches 8 bases. V was clipped by 6 bases and J by 6 bases; unmatched bases: 10. The CDR3 is 14 residues long. Looked up from germline, CDR1 is SNHLY and CDR2 is FYNNEI. The CDR3 nucleotides are TGTGCCAGCAGCCCTAACTCGGGGGGGCGCGAGCAGTACTTC. Amino acids: CASSPNSGGREQYF. Supplemented by reference TRBV2 and TRBJ2-7, the full variable domain reads EPEVTQTPSHQVTQMGQEVILRCVPISNHLYFYWYRQILGQKVEFLVSFYNNEISEKSEIFDDQFSVERPDGSNFTLKIRSTKLEDSAMYFCASSPNSGGREQYFGPGTRLTVT.

This clone was counted a few times. The chain employs TRBV9 and TRBJ1-2; D is uncertain. Germline CDR1 reads SGDLS; CDR2 reads YYNGEE. The CDR3 contains 18 residues. The V end lost 0 bases, the J end lost 4 bases, and 22 bases lay between the germline ends. The CDR3 here is CASSVGGRGGSPGYGYTF. The DNA of the CDR3 is TGTGCCAGCAGCGTAGGGGGTCGGGGAGGGTCCCCGGGCTATGGCTACACCTTC. The full variable domain, with the rest looked up from reference TRBV9 and TRBJ1-2, is DSGVTQTPKHLITATGQRVTLRCSPRSGDLSVYWYQQSLDQGLQFLIQYYNGEERAKGNILERFSAQQFPDLHSELNLSSLELGDSALYFCASSVGGRGGSPGYGYTFGSGTRLTVV.

This clone was seen only a few times. V and J are TRBV10-3 and TRBJ1-2, with D unclear. The germline V and J ends were trimmed by 0 bases and 4 bases, with 9 bases remaining between them. This CDR3 spans 14 amino acids. The germline V gene encodes CDR1 ENHRY and CDR2 SYGVKD. The DNA of the CDR3 is TGTGCCATCAGTGAGTCAGGGAATAGCTATGGCTACACCTTC. It translates to CAISESGNSYGYTF.

The chain employs TRBV29-1 and TRBJ2-3; 8 bases are a match to TRBD1. The germline V gene encodes CDR1 SQVTM and CDR2 ANQGSEA. This CDR3 region has 13 residues. J was trimmed by 4 bases and V by 8 bases; bases with no gene match: 8. CDR3 residues: CSHEGQVADTQYF. In DNA, the CDR3 is TGCAGCCACGAGGGACAGGTGGCAGATACGCAGTATTTT.

This clone has just a few counts. Other nucleotide sequences in the sample specify the same CDR3. The chain recombines TRBV27 with TRBJ2-7; D remains ambiguous. Germline V CDR1 and CDR2: MNHEY, SMNVEV (reference sequence). CDR3 length equals 11 residues. Deletions cut 6 bases from V and 0 bases from J, with 3 bases between. The CDR3 sequence is CASSRSYEQYF. DNA for the CDR3: TGTGCCAGCAGCCGCTCCTACGAGCAGTACTTC.

The chain links TRBV7-9 to TRBJ1-2; 7 nucleotides agree with TRBD1. V lost 4 bases, J lost 2 bases, and 10 bases stayed unmatched. The length of the CDR3 is 16 residues. The germline V gene encodes CDR1 SEHNR and CDR2 FQNEAQ (reference sequence). CDR3 in DNA: TGTGCCAGCAGCTCCCGGCCCCCAGGGGGGAACTATGGCTACACCTTC. Protein sequence: CASSSRPPGGNYGYTF.

The V gene is TRBV7-2, the J gene TRBJ1-4; D is undetermined. Trimming stripped 5 bases from V and 7 bases from J, with 14 bases between. Germline V gives CDR1 SGHTA, CDR2 FQGNSA. The CDR3 is 14 amino acids. The CDR3 DNA is TGTGCCAGCAGCCCCGCCAGAGGCTCTGAAAAACTGTTTTTT. Encoded protein: CASSPARGSEKLFF. Drawing the rest from reference TRBV7-2 and TRBJ1-4, the complete variable domain is GAGVSQSPSNKVTEKGKDVELRCDPISGHTALYWYRQSLGQGLEFLIYFQGNSAPDKSGLPSDRFSAERTGGSVSTLTIQRTQQEDSAVYLCASSPARGSEKLFFGSGTQLSVL.

This clone has a handful of counts. V usage is TRBV25-1 and J usage is TRBJ2-3; D unresolved. Germline-derived CDR1 and CDR2 are MGHDK and SYGVNS. This CDR3 is 11 amino acids long. V lost 7 bases and J 1 base, leaving 3 bases between the germline ends. The CDR3 sequence is CASTRTDTQYF. The CDR3 DNA reads as TGTGCCAGCACCCGCACAGATACGCAGTATTTT. Using reference TRBV25-1 and TRBJ2-3 for the parts outside the CDR3, the full variable domain is EADIYQTPRYLVIGTGKKITLECSQTMGHDKMYWYQQDPGMELHLIHYSYGVNSTEKGDLSSESTVSRIRTEHFPLTLESARPSHTSQYLCASTRTDTQYFGPGTRLTVL.

This clone was picked up a small number of times. The chain couples TRBV11-1 to TRBJ2-6; either TRBD1 or TRBD2 may supply D (6 bases each). Per germline, CDR1 SGHAT and CDR2 FQDESV (reference sequence). The CDR3 contains 19 residues. With 6 bases removed from V and 0 bases from J, the gap between germline ends came to 21 bases. The CDR3 bases are TGTGCCAGCAGATACAGATATGGGGGGCTCGGCTCTGGGGCCAACGTCCTGACTTTC. Protein sequence: CASRYRYGGLGSGANVLTF.

This clone was counted a single time. The chain combines TRBV5-1 with TRBJ2-7; 11 bases map to TRBD2. CDR3 length equals 17 residues. The V and J ends lost 1 base and 2 bases, in that order; junction bases with no gene match: 8. CDR1 is SGHRS, CDR2 YFSETQ, per germline. The CDR3 DNA sequence: TGCGCCAGCAGCTTGTGGTCGACTAGCGGGGCTGCCTACGAGCAGTACTTC. Its translation is CASSLWSTSGAAYEQYF.

This clone has at least ten counts. A read error may produce the germline difference seen at one junction end. This chain uses TRBV5-3 with TRBJ2-2; possible D gene TRBD2, 5 bases. TRBV5-3 is marked as an open reading frame, function uncertain. The CDR3 has 14 residues. The CDR3, as DNA: TGTGCCAGCAGCTTAGTTGGGAGCACCGGGGAGCTGTTTTTT. It codes for CASSLVGSTGELFF.

This chain links TRBV7-6 with TRBJ2-5; 10 bases map to TRBD1. With V trimmed by 5 bases and J by 1 base, 4 bases remained unmatched. The germline CDR1 and CDR2 sequences are SGHVS and FNYEAQ. The CDR3 covers 15 residues. The CDR3 sequence: CASSPTGGGQETQYF. The CDR3 DNA sequence: TGTGCCAGCAGCCCGACAGGGGGCGGCCAAGAGACCCAGTACTTC.

This clone was recorded at least ten times. The chain combines TRBV27 with TRBJ2-5, with D perhaps TRBD1 (6 bases). This CDR3 region has 15 residues. Trimming removed 6 bases at V and 4 bases at J, with 18 bases between. Germline-derived CDR1 and CDR2 are MNHEY and SMNVEV (reference sequence). The CDR3 DNA is TGTGCCAGCAGAGCCGGGACACACCAAGGAGAGACCCAGTACTTC. It yields the protein CASRAGTHQGETQYF.

This clone has more than one count but fewer than ten. The chain links TRBV19 to TRBJ1-5; TRBD1 aligns across 11 bases. Trimming took 6 bases from V and 5 from J; bases not matched to a gene: 6. The germline gives CDR1 LNHDA, CDR2 SQIVND (reference sequence). The CDR3 extends over 15 amino acids. In DNA form, the CDR3 reads TGTGCCAGTAGACCCGGGACAGGGGGTGATCAGCCCCAGCATTTT. Translated, it gives CASRPGTGGDQPQHF. Combining the CDR3 with reference TRBV19 and TRBJ1-5 gives the whole variable domain DGGITQSPKYLFRKEGQNVTLSCEQNLNHDAMYWYRQDPGQGLRLIYYSQIVNDFQKGDIAEGYSVSREKKESFPLTVTSAQKNPTAFYLCASRPGTGGDQPQHFGDGTRLSIL.